This T cell receptor (beta chain) is drawn from a study of Graves' ophthalmopathy and Graves' hyperthyroidism. The PBMCs originated from around 11 ml of fresh peripheral blood. Many counts were recorded for this clonotype. V dropped 6 bases and J dropped 0; count of bases not matched to a gene: 6. The germline gives CDR1 LGHNT, CDR2 FRNRAP. This CDR3 is built from 15 residues. Researchers took RNA transcripts and amplified TCR beta CDR3 regions from them. The library came from an HTBI-primed first-round RT-PCR and a second-round multiplex PCR. TCRdb passed the multiplex PCR reads through MiXCR, listing each CDR3 protein once. The repertoire holds approximately 210,000 distinct CDR3 sequences, with about 32% as singletons.

The receptor was derived from a man over 45 with Graves' ophthalmopathy. The chain has TRBV12-5 and TRBJ2-5; 8 nucleotides line up with TRBD1. The material sequenced was peripheral blood. The chain's CDR3 is CASGLGQGHQETQYF. The CDR3 DNA sequence: TGTGCTAGTGGCCTCGGACAGGGCCACCAAGAGACCCAGTACTTC.